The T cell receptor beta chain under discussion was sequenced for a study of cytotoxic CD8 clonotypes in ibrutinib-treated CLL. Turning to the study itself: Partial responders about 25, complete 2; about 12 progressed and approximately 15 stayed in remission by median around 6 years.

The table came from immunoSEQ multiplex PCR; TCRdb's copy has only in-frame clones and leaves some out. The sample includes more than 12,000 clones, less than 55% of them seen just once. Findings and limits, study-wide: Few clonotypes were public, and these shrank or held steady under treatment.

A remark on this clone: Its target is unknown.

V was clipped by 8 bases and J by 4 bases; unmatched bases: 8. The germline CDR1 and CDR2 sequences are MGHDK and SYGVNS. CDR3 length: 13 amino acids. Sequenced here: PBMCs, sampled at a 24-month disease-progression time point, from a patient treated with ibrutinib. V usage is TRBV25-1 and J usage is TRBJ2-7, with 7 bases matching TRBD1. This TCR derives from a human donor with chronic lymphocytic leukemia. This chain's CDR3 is CASGPGQSYEQYF. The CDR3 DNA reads TGTGCCAGCGGACCGGGACAGAGTTACGAGCAGTACTTC.